These 20 T cell receptor beta chains came from one sample sequenced in a study of blood T cell repertoires in COVID-19. Data came from immunoSEQ multiplex PCR; TCRdb stores just in-frame clones and leaves some out. The sample includes 10,000 to 15,000 clones, about 78% seen only once; the top ten take approximately 34%. Sample: peripheral blood. The receptors shown here come from a human donor in a cohort sampled during active COVID-19.

CDR3 bases: TGTGCCAGCAGTCCTATTTCCTATTACAATGAGCAGTTCTTC. This gives the protein CASSPISYYNEQFF. This chain connects TRBV6-5 to TRBJ2-1; no firm D call. V was cut by 5 bases and J by 4 bases, with 12 bases left in between. Germline V gene lookup returns CDR1 MNHEY and CDR2 SVGAGI. This CDR3 region has 14 residues.

This sequence joins TRBV19 and TRBJ1-1; 9 nucleotides line up with TRBD1. Unmatched junction bases numbered 8, after V lost 10 bases and J lost 5 bases. From germline, CDR1 is LNHDA and CDR2 SQIVND (reference sequence). CDR3 size: 13 residues. CDR3 residues: CATRTGAVTEAFF. The CDR3 DNA sequence: TGTGCCACCCGGACAGGGGCTGTGACTGAAGCTTTCTTT.

This clone came up once. The V call is TRBV19, the J call TRBJ2-3, with 10 bases that match TRBD2. Trimming cost V 3 bases and J 4 bases; bases outside gene matches: 10. The CDR3 is 17 amino acids. Per the germline V gene, CDR1 is LNHDA and CDR2 is SQIVND (reference sequence). The CDR3 nucleotides read TGTGCCAGTAGTATCGTCGGGACTAGCGTGAATTCAGATACGCAGTATTTT. Protein: CASSIVGTSVNSDTQYF.

The chain employs TRBV7-2 and TRBJ2-7; 7 nucleotides match TRBD1. The V and J ends lost 1 base and 2 bases, in that order; junction bases with no gene match: 2. Germline CDR1 reads SGHTA; CDR2 reads FQGNSA. The CDR3 runs 14 residues. CDR3 DNA sequence: TGTGCCAGCAGCTTAGGTCAGGGGGCCTACGAGCAGTACTTC. Its translation: CASSLGQGAYEQYF.

This chain links TRBV30 with TRBJ1-2, with TRBD1 as a possible D gene (6 bases). Germline CDR1 and CDR2: GTSNPN and SVGIG (reference sequence). The CDR3 is made up of 13 amino acids. V dropped 6 bases and J dropped 5 bases, with 16 bases sitting between them. The CDR3 coding sequence is TGTGCCTGCTCCACCGGCAGGGGTTATGGCTACACCTTC. Translating it yields CACSTGRGYGYTF.

This clone was counted between two and nine times. This sequence joins TRBV7-9 and TRBJ1-3; D call uncertain. Trimming took 6 bases from V and 2 from J, leaving 5 bases between them. The germline gives CDR1 SEHNR, CDR2 FQNEAQ (reference sequence). This CDR3 is built from 12 residues. Here the CDR3 reads CASSSAGNTIYF. The DNA of the CDR3 is TGTGCCAGCAGTTCGGCTGGAAACACCATATATTTT.

This clone has just one count. CDR3 in amino acids: CAISEEPGGTYEQYF. The DNA for the CDR3 is TGTGCCATCAGTGAGGAGCCCGGGGGGACCTACGAGCAGTACTTC. The genes are TRBV10-3 and TRBJ2-7, with 7 bases that match TRBD2. The CDR3 is 15 amino acids. Germline lookup yields CDR1 ENHRY and CDR2 SYGVKD. V was pared by 2 bases and J by 2 bases, with 6 bases of the junction left unmatched.

The chain recombines TRBV10-3 with TRBJ2-7, with a weak D call TRBD1 (5 bases). Germline V gene lookup returns CDR1 ENHRY and CDR2 SYGVKD. Trimming stripped 3 bases from V and 3 bases from J, with 9 bases between. The CDR3 covers 13 residues. The CDR3 reads CAISDRGSYEQYF. The CDR3 coding sequence is TGTGCCATCAGTGATAGGGGCAGCTACGAGCAGTACTTC.

The rearrangement uses TRBV2 and TRBJ2-3, with 8 positions matching TRBD1. Germline CDR1 is SNHLY and CDR2 is FYNNEI. The CDR3 sequence is 14 residues long. Losses at the gene ends were 7 bases for V and 5 bases for J; bases not matched to a gene: 8. Here the CDR3 reads CASTSDRGGDTQYF. The DNA for the CDR3 is TGTGCCAGCACCTCCGACAGGGGAGGAGATACGCAGTATTTT. Using reference TRBV2 and TRBJ2-3 for the parts outside the CDR3, the full variable domain is EPEVTQTPSHQVTQMGQEVILRCVPISNHLYFYWYRQILGQKVEFLVSFYNNEISEKSEIFDDQFSVERPDGSNFTLKIRSTKLEDSAMYFCASTSDRGGDTQYFGPGTRLTVL.

The chain is built from TRBV6-6 and TRBJ2-7, with 10 bases aligning to TRBD1. This CDR3 is built from 15 residues. Looked up from germline, CDR1 is MNHNY and CDR2 is SVGAGI (reference sequence). After removal of 6 bases from V and 5 bases from J, the junction contained 10 bases not matched to a gene. CDR3: CASSLTGGQGNEQYF. The CDR3 DNA reads TGTGCCAGCAGCCTCACCGGGGGACAGGGGAACGAGCAGTACTTC.

V is TRBV3-1 (or the pseudogene TRBV3-2) and J is TRBJ2-2, with no clear D. The V end lost 1 base, the J end lost 7 bases, and 4 bases lay between the germline ends. Germline lookup yields CDR1 LGHDT and CDR2 YNNKEL (reference sequence). CDR3 length equals 12 residues. CDR3 protein: CASSQVHGELFF. CDR3 coding DNA: TGTGCCAGCAGCCAAGTCCACGGGGAGCTGTTTTTT.

The genes are TRBV5-6 and TRBJ2-7; D is possibly TRBD2 (5 bases). Germline CDR1 reads SGHDT; CDR2 reads YYEEEE. V dropped 1 base and J dropped 1 base, with 6 bases sitting between them. This CDR3 contains 13 residues. The DNA of the CDR3 is TGTGCCAGCAGCTTGCGGGGATCCTACGAGCAGTACTTC. It translates to CASSLRGSYEQYF.

This chain connects TRBV2 to TRBJ1-5; D is uncertain. V lost 4 bases and J 5 bases, leaving 9 bases between the germline ends. This CDR3 is 13 amino acids long. Germline V gene sequence: CDR1 SNHLY, CDR2 FYNNEI. The chain's CDR3 is CASSGESHQPQHF. The CDR3, as DNA: TGTGCCAGCAGTGGGGAGAGCCATCAGCCCCAGCATTTT.

V is TRBV18 and J is TRBJ2-2; 7 nucleotides match TRBD1. Germline-derived CDR1 and CDR2 are KGHSH and LQKENI. The trim removed 3 bases at V and 3 bases at J, leaving 7 bases unmatched. The CDR3 is 16 amino acids. CDR3 sequence reads: CASSPNRGRDTGELFF. Here the CDR3 DNA reads TGTGCCAGCTCACCTAACAGGGGAAGGGACACCGGGGAGCTGTTTTTT.

J is TRBJ1-1 and V is TRBV28; 9 bases fit TRBD1. There are 17 residues in the CDR3. J was trimmed by 2 bases and V by 5 bases; bases with no gene match: 12. The germline gives CDR1 MDHEN, CDR2 SYDVKM. CDR3 sequence reads: CASSSQDRGWGNTEAFF. The CDR3 bases are TGTGCCAGCAGTAGTCAAGACAGGGGGTGGGGAAACACTGAAGCTTTCTTT.

This sequence joins TRBV5-1 and TRBJ2-5; 13 bases align to TRBD2. This CDR3 is built from 16 residues. V lost 1 base and J lost 5; bases outside the gene matches: 5. In germline, CDR1 is SGHRS, CDR2 YFSETQ. CDR3 in DNA: TGCGCCAGCAGCTTGACTAGCGGGGGGGGCGTCGAGACCCAGTACTTC. Its protein is CASSLTSGGGVETQYF.

This chain links TRBV5-1 with TRBJ1-1, with 11 bases aligning to TRBD1. Per the germline V gene, CDR1 is SGHRS and CDR2 is YFSETQ. V gave up 4 bases and J gave up 6 bases; unmatched junction bases: 2. The CDR3 length is 13 residues. Here the CDR3 reads CASSGQGASEAFF. The CDR3 DNA follows: TGCGCCAGCAGCGGACAGGGGGCCTCTGAAGCTTTCTTT.

This rearrangement joins TRBV11-2 to TRBJ2-3; TRBD2 matches at 8 bases. The CDR3 is made up of 16 amino acids. Germline V gives CDR1 SGHAT, CDR2 FQNNGV. V shed 1 base and J 5 bases; nucleotides not matched to a gene: 8. CDR3 nucleotide sequence: TGTGCCAGCAGCTTAGCGGGGGGGCGCGGGAGAGATACGCAGTATTTT. It encodes CASSLAGGRGRDTQYF.

For this clone: At one end, the junction sequence differs from germline, possibly due to a read error. The rearrangement links TRBV7-7 to TRBJ2-5; D not resolved. This CDR3 region has 13 residues. Germline V gives CDR1 SSHAT, CDR2 FNYEAQ (reference sequence). CDR3 coding DNA: TGTGCTAGCAGCTTAGCCCCGGTGAGCGCCCAGTACTTC. This encodes CASSLAPVSAQYF.

The V gene is TRBV5-1, the J gene TRBJ2-3; 10 nucleotides match TRBD2. The germline gives CDR1 SGHRS, CDR2 YFSETQ. CDR3 length equals 16 residues. V was clipped by 4 bases and J by 2 bases; unmatched bases: 7. The CDR3, as DNA: TGCGCCAGCAGCCTAGGGACTAGCGTTTACACAGATACGCAGTATTTT. Translated, it gives CASSLGTSVYTDTQYF.